The present T cell receptor (beta chain) was sequenced within a study of regulatory T cells in long-lasting Graves disease (dated by TCRdb to the early 2020s). Notes on the research overall: Persistent Graves' disease was defined as antithyroid drug treatment for over 5 years with persistently positive TSH receptor autoantibodies. Patients with persistent Graves' disease were compared with patients with newly diagnosed Graves' disease using TCR sequencing and RNA sequencing of peripheral blood. The study was registered as a clinical trial and conducted in China. A total of around 35 samples underwent TCR sequencing: 13 from persistent and 20 from newly diagnosed Graves' disease patients. Antithyroid drugs had been taken for approximately 9.5 years on average by persistent Graves' disease patients in the clinical cohort. Overall results and qualifications from the work: Persistent Graves' disease patients showed lower TCR Shannon entropy and fewer highly expanded clones than newly diagnosed patients, suggesting clonal expansion. A larger number of public clonotypes was shared among persistent patients (around 3,000) than among newly diagnosed patients (about 990). The authors noted that the small sample size was a limitation that may lower accuracy. TRBV28, TRBJ1-2 and TRBJ2-5 were preferentially used in persistent disease, while TRBV20-1 and TRBJ2-1 were favored in newly diagnosed disease. The study examined only peripheral blood because the primary lesion, thyroid tissue, could not be accessed. Sequencing and analysis were restricted to the TCR beta chain.

What the time point label conveys for this sample: persistent/refractory GD, antithyroid drugs over 5 years with positive TRAb. For both TCR sequencing and RNA sequencing, RNA was extracted from PBMCs using TRIzol. Graves' disease was diagnosed according to American Thyroid Association guidelines. Recruitment of patients was carried out at an endocrinology department in Xi'an, China. Each patient gave 9 to 10 milliliters of peripheral blood, collected in an EDTA anticoagulant tube. Ficoll Paque Plus density gradient separation was used to isolate PBMCs, and no further T cell sorting was done. An Agilent 2100 Bioanalyzer and agarose gel were used to check RNA quality, while a NanoDrop 2000 measured RNA concentration. The CDR3 has 14 amino acids, counting the end cysteine and phenylalanine. Of the read, only the CDR3 DNA is kept; its 42 bases are in frame from base 1. The germline V gene sets CDR1 to MDHEN and CDR2 to SYDVKM. V and J lose 4 bases and 2 bases, and a span of 9 bases separates them.

Library construction relied on multiplex PCR. Instrument on record: Illumina HiSeq 4000. TCR beta libraries were built with iRepertoire HTBI primers and Arm-PCR amplification of CDR3 regions. PCR products were gel purified before sequencing. As for the original processing: Gene usage analysis of CDR3 amino acid clonotypes relied on the approximately 60 TRBV and 14 TRBJ segments identified across samples. COPE and FqMerger were used to merge the filtered high-quality paired reads into contigs. BLAST was used to align contigs to IMGT TRBV, TRBD and TRBJ reference genes, with CDR3 defined following IMGT. Clonotypes above 0.1% frequency were classified as highly expanded clones. Shannon entropy served as the measure of repertoire diversity, while the Gini coefficient captured V-J evenness. A clonotype was considered public if more than one individual shared it. The public reads were run again by TCRdb, first through fastp at Q25 and then through MiXCR, and only productive beta chains were kept. Rows matching on CDR3 protein sequence are summarized as one entry with the most common DNA and genes. TCRdb assigned the V and J calls; the authors' analysis was not used. This sample is represented by about 450,000 distinct CDR3 sequences; roughly a quarter of them were singletons. The top ten constitute around 26% of the sample.

Worth noting for this clonotype: Its target antigen remains unknown. Base-call qualities are not available, and no considerably larger clone is one nucleotide away.

The specimen comprised peripheral blood mononuclear cells (PBMCs), sampled when the disease was refractory, from a patient treated with antithyroid drugs. The receptor's source is a female donor with Graves disease. The receptor chain draws on TRBV28 and TRBJ2-1; the D segment is perhaps TRBD1 or TRBD2, each sharing 5 matched bases. The CDR3 has the sequence CASSSWGTYNEQFF. The nucleotide sequence reads TGTGCCAGCAGTTCTTGGGGGACCTACAATGAGCAGTTCTTC.